The next 19 T cell receptor beta chains were all read from a single sample in a study of OX40 agonist ivuxolimab in advanced cancers. Assay: immunoSEQ multiplex PCR; the TCRdb copy retains only in-frame clones and omits some. The table lists about 69,000 clones, 90% of them singletons. The starting material was CD4+ or CD8+ T cells sorted from blood, obtained in a trial of the OX40 agonist ivuxolimab. Receptors were obtained from an adult with an advanced solid tumor such as melanoma, head and neck, liver or kidney cancer.

The chain joins TRBV6-4 to TRBJ2-1, with D tentatively TRBD1 (6 bases). The CDR3 is 13 residues long. With 3 bases removed from V and 6 bases from J, the gap between germline ends came to 9 bases. Germline V CDR1 and CDR2: MRHNA, SNTAGT. The CDR3 region has the DNA TGTGCCAGCAGTGAACTAGGGGGCAATGAGCAGTTCTTC. Translation: CASSELGGNEQFF.

This chain links TRBV2 with TRBJ2-1; 8 bases align to TRBD2. Germline trimming cut 7 bases from V and 7 bases from J; bases unmatched to any gene: 6. Germline CDR1 SNHLY, CDR2 FYNNEI. The CDR3 spans 13 residues. CDR3 bases: TGTGCCAGCAAACTAGCGGTACGGAATGAGCAGTTCTTC. Translation gives CASKLAVRNEQFF.

The chain couples TRBV28 to TRBJ1-2; D is unclear. The CDR3 runs 13 residues. The germline V and J ends were trimmed by 1 base and 4 bases, with 7 bases remaining between them. Germline V CDR1 and CDR2: MDHEN, SYDVKM. The CDR3 sequence is CASSLFGSYGYTF. CDR3 sequence (DNA): TGTGCCAGCAGTTTATTTGGCAGCTATGGCTACACCTTC.

This chain connects TRBV27 to TRBJ2-7; 12 nucleotides line up with TRBD1. The J segment lost 7 bases and the V segment lost 6 bases, leaving 7 bases of the junction unmatched. The germline V gene has CDR1 MNHEY and CDR2 SMNVEV (reference sequence). This CDR3 has 14 residues. The CDR3 DNA follows: TGTGCCAGCAGGGTGGGACAGGGGGCTAGTGAGCAGTACTTC. It specifies CASRVGQGASEQYF.

Written as DNA, the CDR3 is TGTGCCAGCAGCTTAGTGCCAGCGGGAGGATCCGGGGAGCTGTTTTTT. The encoded protein is CASSLVPAGGSGELFF. The chain couples TRBV11-3 to TRBJ2-2; 9 bases are a match to TRBD2. The CDR3 covers 16 residues. Germline CDR1 and CDR2: SGHNT and YENEEA. Trimming removed 1 base from V and 6 bases from J; junction bases left unmatched: 6.

The rearrangement uses TRBV4-3 and TRBJ2-1, with D possibly being TRBD1 (5 bases). The CDR3 extends over 15 amino acids. CDR1 LGHNA and CDR2 YSLEER come from the germline V gene. The ends were cut back, 4 bases at V and 3 bases at J, with 13 bases in the middle. The CDR3 region has the DNA TGCGCCAGCAGCCGGAGCTATAGGGGCTACAATGAGCAGTTCTTC. This gives the protein CASSRSYRGYNEQFF.

The chain links TRBV7-3 to TRBJ2-1; 7 positions agree with TRBD2. The length of the CDR3 is 15 residues. CDR1 is SGHTA and CDR2 is FQGTGA in the germline V gene. V was clipped by 2 bases and J by 6 bases; unmatched bases: 7. CDR3 loop: CASSLDGRSSNEQFF. The CDR3 nucleotides read TGTGCCAGCAGCTTAGACGGGAGGTCTAGCAATGAGCAGTTCTTC.

The chain has TRBV7-9 and TRBJ2-7; 7 bases are shared with TRBD2. Trimming took 1 base from V and 3 from J; bases not matched to a gene: 3. CDR3 size: 14 residues. Germline assignment: CDR1 SEHNR and CDR2 FQNEAQ (reference sequence). The CDR3 loop is CASSLGGGSYEQYF. Written as DNA, the CDR3 is TGTGCCAGCAGCTTAGGCGGGGGAAGCTACGAGCAGTACTTC.

The V call is TRBV11-2, the J call TRBJ2-1; D is undetermined. There are 10 residues in the CDR3. The germline gives CDR1 SGHAT, CDR2 FQNNGV. V shed 3 bases and J shed 12 bases, with 6 bases lying between them. The CDR3: CASSFVRQFF. The CDR3, as DNA: TGTGCCAGCAGCTTTGTTAGGCAGTTCTTC.

The chain uses TRBV6-5 and TRBJ2-1; D remains ambiguous. The germline V gene has CDR1 MNHEY and CDR2 SVGAGI. This CDR3 contains 11 residues. V was clipped by 4 bases and J by 11 bases, with 9 bases between them. CDR3 nucleotide sequence: TGTGCCAGCAGTTCAATACTGAAGCAGTTCTTC. Translating gives CASSSILKQFF.

The chain carries TRBV10-3 and TRBJ2-7; 9 bases agree with TRBD1. Germline trimming cut 1 base from V and 4 bases from J; bases unmatched to any gene: 2. Germline V CDR1 and CDR2: ENHRY, SYGVKD. The CDR3 is made up of 14 amino acids. The chain's CDR3 is CAISELQGAYEQYF. CDR3 DNA sequence: TGTGCCATCAGTGAGTTACAGGGGGCGTACGAGCAGTACTTC.

This chain links TRBV11-1 with TRBJ2-1; the D is unclear. The CDR3 is made up of 18 amino acids. Germline V lookup: CDR1 SGHAT, CDR2 FQDESV (reference sequence). The V gene lost 1 base and the J gene lost 3 bases, with 19 bases spanning the gap. CDR3 DNA sequence: TGTGCCAGCAGCTTAGATCCTGGGTTGATTAGCAGCTACAATGAGCAGTTCTTC. Translated: CASSLDPGLISSYNEQFF.

The chain uses TRBV11-2 and TRBJ2-3; no clear D gene. CDR1 is SGHAT and CDR2 is FQNNGV in the germline V gene. This CDR3 is built from 12 residues. The V end was cut by 4 bases, the J end by 6 bases, with 8 bases between. CDR3 DNA sequence: TGTGCCAGCAGCTCAAAGGTGGATACGCAGTATTTT. Its protein product is CASSSKVDTQYF.

V usage is TRBV18 and J usage is TRBJ2-1, with 11 nucleotides matching TRBD2. The ends lost 3 bases at V and 9 bases at J; junction bases unmatched: 7. The germline V gene encodes CDR1 KGHSH and CDR2 LQKENI. The CDR3 has 15 amino acids. CDR3 in DNA: TGTGCCAGCTCACCTGACCTAGCGGGAGGCAGTGAGCAGTTCTTC. This gives the protein CASSPDLAGGSEQFF.

On this clone itself: The same CDR3 is also encoded by other DNA sequences in this sample. CDR3 nucleotide sequence: TGTGCCAGTAGCCGGACAGGGCGAGAGACCCAGTACTTC. Amino acids: CASSRTGRETQYF. This rearrangement joins TRBV19 to TRBJ2-5; 8 nucleotides agree with TRBD1. Germline trimming cut 6 bases from V and 4 bases from J; bases unmatched to any gene: 4. Germline CDR1 and CDR2: LNHDA and SQIVND (reference sequence). This CDR3 contains 13 residues.

This clone was found once. The chain carries TRBV7-2 and TRBJ2-1; possibly TRBD1 for D (6 bases). CDR1 is SGHTA, CDR2 FQGNSA, per germline. The CDR3 runs to 14 residues. Trimming cost V 2 bases and J 10 bases, with 15 bases left between them. The DNA of the CDR3 is TGTGCCAGCAGCTTAAACGGTGCGGACAGAGAGCAGTTCTTC. Its protein is CASSLNGADREQFF.

The rearrangement joins TRBV30 to TRBJ2-3; 8 positions agree with TRBD2. In germline, CDR1 is GTSNPN, CDR2 SVGIG (reference sequence). The junction had 9 bases not matched to a gene; V was cut back by 3 bases and J by 4 bases. The CDR3 spans 15 residues. CDR3 residues: CAWSLGAGGADTQYF. The CDR3 coding sequence is TGTGCCTGGAGCCTGGGGGCGGGAGGAGCAGATACGCAGTATTTT.

This sequence joins TRBV7-9 and TRBJ2-1, with 7 positions matching TRBD2. The CDR3 extends over 15 amino acids. Germline-derived CDR1 and CDR2 are SEHNR and FQNEAQ (reference sequence). The junction had 5 bases not matched to a gene; V was cut back by 5 bases and J by 1 base. The CDR3 DNA sequence: TGTGCCAGCAGCCCACGAGCGGGATCCTACAATGAGCAGTTCTTC. Its protein product is CASSPRAGSYNEQFF.

The CDR3 protein is CASSLGLAGGGTDTQYF. The CDR3 region has the DNA TGCGCCAGCAGCCTGGGACTAGCGGGAGGGGGGACAGATACGCAGTATTTT. The rearrangement joins TRBV4-1 to TRBJ2-3; 16 bases are a match to TRBD2. CDR3 length: 17 residues. Germline CDR1 is MGHRA and CDR2 is YSYEKL. Trimming took 4 bases from V and 3 from J; bases not matched to a gene: 4.